Listed below are T cell receptor beta chains from one sample, sequenced in a study of long-term antiretroviral therapy in people with HIV. The repertoire was sequenced with immunoSEQ multiplex PCR; TCRdb's copy has only in-frame clones and lacks some. The sample has around 27,000 clones, approximately 85% seen once. This specimen consisted of unsorted PBMCs, obtained 3 years after starting antiretroviral therapy. Receptors originate from a man between 40 and 49 years old with HIV. CDR3s leave out the opening cysteine and the closing phenylalanine or tryptophan. Each record gives: J gene, D gene, V gene, CDR3 protein. The D gene is left open where the match is weak.

J gene: TRBJ1-5; D gene: TRBD1; V gene: TRBV7-9; CDR3 protein: ASSLAQGGDGNQPQH
J gene: TRBJ2-3; D gene: TRBD2; V gene: TRBV5-6; CDR3 protein: ASRGLAATDTQY
J gene: TRBJ2-5; D gene: TRBD2; V gene: TRBV5-6; CDR3 protein: ASSLTSGREVETQY
J gene: TRBJ2-7; D gene: TRBD2; V gene: TRBV29-1; CDR3 protein: SVEQPGLAGTSYEQY
J gene: TRBJ2-1; D gene: .; V gene: TRBV9; CDR3 protein: ASSAERESGDEQF
J gene: TRBJ2-5; D gene: TRBD1; V gene: TRBV7-6; CDR3 protein: ASSFFPGQGRPQETQY
J gene: TRBJ2-1; D gene: .; V gene: TRBV11-2; CDR3 protein: ASSPWTQPPLNEQF
J gene: TRBJ1-2; D gene: .; V gene: TRBV6-5; CDR3 protein: ASSYMGGMYGYT
J gene: TRBJ2-7; D gene: TRBD1; V gene: TRBV29-1; CDR3 protein: SVRTGVGDEQY
J gene: TRBJ1-4; D gene: TRBD1; V gene: TRBV25-1; CDR3 protein: ASSDSDRGYQINEKLF
J gene: TRBJ2-3; D gene: TRBD2; V gene: TRBV7-9; CDR3 protein: ASSTNAGGVTDTQY
J gene: TRBJ2-1; D gene: .; V gene: TRBV30; CDR3 protein: AWSVGSPGENEQF
J gene: TRBJ2-2; D gene: TRBD1; V gene: TRBV10-3; CDR3 protein: AISVSNRGNTGELF
J gene: TRBJ2-3; D gene: .; V gene: TRBV30; CDR3 protein: AWSVLEGQGQGTDTQY
J gene: TRBJ1-5; D gene: TRBD1; V gene: TRBV15; CDR3 protein: ATSSERGGAGNQPQH
J gene: TRBJ1-5; D gene: .; V gene: TRBV7-9; CDR3 protein: ASSNGTSPAQH
J gene: TRBJ2-1; D gene: .; V gene: TRBV7-6; CDR3 protein: ASSPTRGEQF
J gene: TRBJ2-3; D gene: TRBD2; V gene: TRBV7-9; CDR3 protein: ASSFPSGRSSADTQY
J gene: TRBJ2-7; D gene: TRBD1; V gene: TRBV11-3; CDR3 protein: ASSLYASTGITYEQY
J gene: TRBJ2-7; D gene: .; V gene: TRBV20-1; CDR3 protein: SADGDYEQY
J gene: TRBJ2-5; D gene: .; V gene: TRBV9; CDR3 protein: ASSQGLGETQY
J gene: TRBJ2-2; D gene: .; V gene: TRBV5-1; CDR3 protein: ASRDSANTGELF
J gene: TRBJ2-1; D gene: TRBD2; V gene: TRBV7-8; CDR3 protein: ASSLDEEGLGSYNEQF
J gene: TRBJ2-3; D gene: TRBD2; V gene: TRBV7-9; CDR3 protein: ASSSQRGGPDTQY
J gene: TRBJ2-2; D gene: .; V gene: TRBV18; CDR3 protein: ASSPRSTDTGELF
J gene: TRBJ1-1; D gene: .; V gene: TRBV5-1; CDR3 protein: ASSLTSTSDTEAF
J gene: TRBJ2-7; D gene: .; V gene: TRBV6-1; CDR3 protein: ASTHLGEFYEQY
J gene: TRBJ2-3; D gene: .; V gene: TRBV28; CDR3 protein: ASSILRVPRHTDTQY
J gene: TRBJ1-1; D gene: TRBD1; V gene: TRBV10-3; CDR3 protein: ATAGQGNTEAF
J gene: TRBJ1-5; D gene: .; V gene: TRBV5-6; CDR3 protein: ASSAGGGLDQPQH
J gene: TRBJ2-7; D gene: .; V gene: TRBV6-6; CDR3 protein: ASSLETYEQY
J gene: TRBJ2-3; D gene: TRBD2; V gene: TRBV5-4; CDR3 protein: ASSPRGTSGSTDTQY
J gene: TRBJ1-1; D gene: .; V gene: TRBV18; CDR3 protein: ASAIMNTEAF
J gene: TRBJ2-3; D gene: TRBD2; V gene: TRBV11-2; CDR3 protein: ASSFSAGSTDTQY
J gene: TRBJ2-2; D gene: TRBD1; V gene: TRBV19; CDR3 protein: ASNSRGRNTGELF
J gene: TRBJ2-7; D gene: .; V gene: TRBV9; CDR3 protein: ASSTGVGAYEQY
J gene: TRBJ1-5; D gene: TRBD1; V gene: TRBV18; CDR3 protein: ASSLKGQGSGNQPQH
J gene: TRBJ1-1; D gene: TRBD1; V gene: TRBV5-5; CDR3 protein: ASSGQGAADTEAF
J gene: TRBJ2-5; D gene: .; V gene: TRBV19; CDR3 protein: ASSIDRWSVQETQY
J gene: TRBJ1-2; D gene: .; V gene: TRBV2; CDR3 protein: AGRGNYGYT
J gene: TRBJ2-7; D gene: TRBD2; V gene: TRBV2; CDR3 protein: ASSETSGDYEQY
J gene: TRBJ2-7; D gene: .; V gene: TRBV10-3; CDR3 protein: AISSSVSSYEQY
J gene: TRBJ1-2; D gene: .; V gene: TRBV7-6; CDR3 protein: ASSLGGGPSYGYT